This TCR beta chain is drawn from a study of human T cells and chemical hapten exposure. V gave up 0 bases and J gave up 13 bases, with 13 bases separating them. In germline, CDR1 is LGHDT, CDR2 YNNKEL (reference sequence). This CDR3 is built from 13 residues. The time point here: patch test 1, 2 weeks after DPC sensitization. Treatment in this sample: therapeutic diphenylcyclopropenone sensitization with weekly scalp DPC. It was from unfractionated whole blood that total RNA was extracted. In this sample, this clonotype turned up many times. A single record per CDR3 protein comes from TCRdb applying MiXCR to the RACE reads. The sample contains 42,000 or so distinct CDR3 sequences, under 4.5% of which appear only once.

J is TRBJ2-4 and V is TRBV3-1; possible D gene TRBD2, 6 bases. The material sequenced was whole blood, taken in connection with sensitization to the hapten diphenylcyclopropenone (DPC). The source of this sequence is a man over 45 with alopecia areata. Some clones in this sample may be carry-over from other donors' samples. CDR3 in amino acids: CASSQDISGVQYF. In DNA, the CDR3 is TGTGCCAGCAGCCAAGATATTTCGGGGGTCCAGTACTTC.